This T cell receptor beta chain was captured by sequencing in a study of radiation and T cells in renal cell carcinoma. Only in-frame clones appear in the TCRdb table, and some are missing; sequencing was by immunoSEQ multiplex PCR. This table has 120,000 to 150,000 clones, less than 90% appearing once. Concerning this clone: Its antigen remains unknown.

Study observations and caveats: From baseline, blood top tumor clonotypes peaked at 2 weeks post-radiation.

Sample time point: baseline pretreatment blood. Indicated treatment: 15 Gy SBRT to primary tumor, nephrectomy 4 weeks later. The receptor was isolated from an older woman with renal cell carcinoma. The sequencing here drew on blood, taken from a patient whose treatment included radiotherapy and nephrectomy.

Here the CDR3 DNA reads TGTGCCAGCAGCCGGGACACTAATCAGCCCCAGCATTTT. It encodes CASSRDTNQPQHF. The chain employs TRBV6-5 and TRBJ1-5; perhaps TRBD1 as D (6 bases). Per the germline V gene, CDR1 is MNHEY and CDR2 is SVGAGI. The CDR3 sequence is 13 residues long. Trimming cost V 6 bases and J 4 bases, with 10 bases left between them.